The TCR beta chain described here comes from a study of cytomegalovirus exposure and HLA in healthy donors. Study-level points and caveats: Some TCR beta chains (about 170 of them) were listed as cytomegalovirus-associated.

The PCR used 60 Vbeta and 13 Jbeta primers. Clones were read by immunoSEQ multiplex PCR, and TCRdb kept only the in-frame ones, dropping some. This repertoire includes 200,000 or so clones. Notes on this clone: Its antigen is not identified.

The V segment lost 0 bases and the J segment 1 base; nucleotides outside the gene matches: 6. From germline, CDR1 is KGHSH and CDR2 LQKENI. CDR3 size: 17 residues. The TCR was taken from a girl aged 2-9 years in good health and CMV-seropositive. The sample comprised PBMCs. J is TRBJ1-1 and V is TRBV18; 9 bases align to TRBD1. This chain's CDR3 is CASSPPGPGQGNTEAFF. The CDR3 nucleotides are TGTGCCAGCTCACCACCAGGACCGGGACAGGGGAACACTGAAGCTTTCTTT.